This section outlines one TCR beta chain sequence together with its context. No antigen is known for it. The data derive from a study of T cell repertoires in cytomegalovirus infection. Study as a whole: CMV epitopes used comprised recently identified HLA-C-restricted ones and well-studied HLA-B-restricted ones. A matching HLA type, together with CMV infection, was signaled by public TCR beta signatures.

Germline V gives CDR1 DFQATT, CDR2 SNEGSKA (reference sequence). V gave up 3 bases and J gave up 10 bases, with 19 bases separating them. The CDR3 sequence is 14 residues long. TCRdb ran MiXCR on the reads and lists one entry per CDR3 protein. The table has approximately 730,000 distinct CDR3 sequences, roughly a third seen once. Regarding the study as a whole: Predominance within the ex vivo response was attributable to HLA-C-restricted CMV-specific TCR beta clonotypes. The cumulative frequency of public TCR beta families distinguished individuals who carried CMV together with the relevant HLA.

The material was cultured PBMCs, obtained from culture after CMV antigen stimulation. The clonotype was recovered from a human donor in good health (CMV status not recorded). Some clones in this sample may be carry-over from other donors' samples. The chain combines TRBV20-1 with TRBJ2-1; tentatively, D is TRBD1 (6 bases). CDR3 in amino acids: CSARRVTGAVEQFF. CDR3 coding DNA: TGCAGTGCTAGGAGGGTGACAGGTGCGGTAGAGCAGTTCTTC.